These T cell receptor beta chains were read from a single sample in a study of post-analysis software for immune sequencing data. One entry per CDR3 protein, called by TCRdb with MiXCR from the PCR reads. The sample lists about 500,000 distinct CDR3 sequences, 45% occurring once. Sequencing was done on a sample of blood. These receptor sequences come from a girl aged 10 to 17 with multiple sclerosis. CDR3s include the opening cysteine and the closing phenylalanine or tryptophan. Each record gives: V gene, J gene, D gene, CDR3 length, clone size, CDR3 DNA, CDR3 protein. A D gene is named only where the DNA matches it firmly. Where a row states a size, it is once, few, many or the class of an expanded clone; other rows omit it.

TRBV7-2	TRBJ2-5	-	14	-	TGTGCCAGCAAGATCGGGACGGTCTCCTACGGGCAGTACTTC	CASKIGTVSYGQYF
TRBV28	TRBJ2-7	TRBD2	14	-	TGTGCCAGCACCAGACTAGCGGGAGACTACGAGCAGTACTTC	CASTRLAGDYEQYF
TRBV4-1	TRBJ1-4	-	15	many	TGCGCCAGCAGCCAAGAGTCCAGGGCGGGTGAAAAACTGTTTTTT	CASSQESRAGEKLFF
TRBV7-3	TRBJ2-7	-	14	few	TGTGCCAGCAGCGCACATACCGGTTCCTACGAGCAGTACTTC	CASSAHTGSYEQYF
TRBV20-1	TRBJ1-5	-	14	-	TGCAGTGCCCTCGGAGGGTTAGGCAATCAGCCCCAGCATTTT	CSALGGLGNQPQHF
TRBV12-3/TRBV12-4	TRBJ2-7	TRBD2	15	few	TGTGCCAGCAGTTTAGGTAGCGGGACGTCCTACGAGCAGTACTTC	CASSLGSGTSYEQYF
TRBV12-3/TRBV12-4	TRBJ1-2	-	14	-	TGTGCCAGCAGTTTAGCGCGATTGGGAGGAAGCTACACCTTC	CASSLARLGGSYTF
TRBV29-1	TRBJ2-3	-	12	-	TGCAGCGTTGGTGTATCCGCAGATACGCAGTATTTT	CSVGVSADTQYF
TRBV12-3/TRBV12-4	TRBJ2-3	-	11	-	TGTGCCAGCAGACAGGAGTATACGCAGTATTTT	CASRQEYTQYF
TRBV7-3	TRBJ2-1	TRBD2	16	-	TGTGCCAGCAGCTTATTCGCTACCACCGGGGGGAATGAGCAGTTCTTC	CASSLFATTGGNEQFF
TRBV29-1	TRBJ2-3	-	11	few	TGCAGCGTTTCGGGCACAGATACGCAGTATTTT	CSVSGTDTQYF